The rows below give T cell receptor beta chains drawn from one sample of a study of T cells in localized non-small cell lung cancer. Only in-frame clones appear in the TCRdb table, and some are missing; sequencing was by immunoSEQ multiplex PCR. The table records about 25,000 clones, about 90% of them present only once. This specimen consisted of peripheral blood, obtained before any cancer treatment. These receptors all stem from a male donor at least 60 years old with stage II squamous cell lung carcinoma. Each CDR3 is given with its conserved first and last residue. The order of the fields is D gene, clone size, V gene, J gene, CDR3 DNA, CDR3 protein. D genes are given only for firm matches. Part of the rows lack a size; the others show once, few, many or a class for expanded clones.

D gene: .; clone size: .; V gene: TRBV5-6; J gene: TRBJ1-4; CDR3 DNA: TGTGCCAGCAGCTTGAATCGGGGGAAACTGTTTTTT; CDR3 protein: CASSLNRGKLFF
D gene: TRBD1; clone size: .; V gene: TRBV4-3; J gene: TRBJ1-3; CDR3 DNA: TGCGCCAGCAGCCAAGATTACCCGGGACAGGGGAACACCATATATTTT; CDR3 protein: CASSQDYPGQGNTIYF
D gene: TRBD1; clone size: .; V gene: TRBV4-2; J gene: TRBJ2-5; CDR3 DNA: TGTGCCAGCAGCCAAGGGACAGGCCAGACCCAGTACTTC; CDR3 protein: CASSQGTGQTQYF
D gene: .; clone size: once; V gene: TRBV4-3; J gene: TRBJ2-2; CDR3 DNA: TGCGCCAGCAGCCAAACCACGGGACTCCTCACCGGGGAGCTGTTTTTT; CDR3 protein: CASSQTTGLLTGELFF
D gene: .; clone size: .; V gene: TRBV30; J gene: TRBJ2-1; CDR3 DNA: TGTGCCACAGCCGGGAGCTCCTACAATGAGCAGTTCTTC; CDR3 protein: CATAGSSYNEQFF
D gene: .; clone size: .; V gene: TRBV19; J gene: TRBJ2-6; CDR3 DNA: TGTGCCAGTAGTACCTATCCGACAGCTACCTACTCTGGGGCCAACGTCCTGACTTTC; CDR3 protein: CASSTYPTATYSGANVLTF
D gene: TRBD2; clone size: once; V gene: TRBV19; J gene: TRBJ2-1; CDR3 DNA: TGTGCCAGTAGTATAGCGGGTAGCGGGGGGCCGTACAATGAGCAGTTCTTC; CDR3 protein: CASSIAGSGGPYNEQFF
D gene: TRBD1; clone size: .; V gene: TRBV20-1; J gene: TRBJ2-1; CDR3 DNA: TGCAGTGCTAGTTTTGATGGGACAGATTTCTTC; CDR3 protein: CSASFDGTDFF
D gene: .; clone size: once; V gene: TRBV5-4; J gene: TRBJ1-1; CDR3 DNA: TGTGCCAGCAGCTTGGAACAGGGCTATGGTGCTTTCTTT; CDR3 protein: CASSLEQGYGAFF
D gene: .; clone size: .; V gene: TRBV7-2; J gene: TRBJ2-1; CDR3 DNA: TGTGCCAGCAGCTTACAACGGAGCTCCTACAATGAGCAGTTCTTC; CDR3 protein: CASSLQRSSYNEQFF
D gene: .; clone size: .; V gene: TRBV9; J gene: TRBJ2-5; CDR3 DNA: TGTGCCAGCAGCGTAGGGGTCGGGGGCGCCTCACGGATTGGGGAGACCCAGTACTTC; CDR3 protein: CASSVGVGGASRIGETQYF
D gene: .; clone size: .; V gene: TRBV11-3; J gene: TRBJ1-6; CDR3 DNA: TGTGCCAGCAGCCCCGTGACCAATTCACCCCTCCACTTT; CDR3 protein: CASSPVTNSPLHF
D gene: .; clone size: .; V gene: TRBV10-1; J gene: TRBJ1-4; CDR3 DNA: TGCGCCAGCAGTGAGGGTAAAGGACGGCCGAATGAAAAACTGTTTTTT; CDR3 protein: CASSEGKGRPNEKLFF
D gene: TRBD2; clone size: .; V gene: TRBV4-2; J gene: TRBJ2-5; CDR3 DNA: TGTGCCAGCAGCCAAGATGGAGGACTAGCCGGGGCGACCCAGTACTTC; CDR3 protein: CASSQDGGLAGATQYF
D gene: TRBD2; clone size: .; V gene: TRBV4-2; J gene: TRBJ2-1; CDR3 DNA: TGTGCCAGCACCCTGGGACTAGCGGATTTCAATGAGCAGTTCTTC; CDR3 protein: CASTLGLADFNEQFF